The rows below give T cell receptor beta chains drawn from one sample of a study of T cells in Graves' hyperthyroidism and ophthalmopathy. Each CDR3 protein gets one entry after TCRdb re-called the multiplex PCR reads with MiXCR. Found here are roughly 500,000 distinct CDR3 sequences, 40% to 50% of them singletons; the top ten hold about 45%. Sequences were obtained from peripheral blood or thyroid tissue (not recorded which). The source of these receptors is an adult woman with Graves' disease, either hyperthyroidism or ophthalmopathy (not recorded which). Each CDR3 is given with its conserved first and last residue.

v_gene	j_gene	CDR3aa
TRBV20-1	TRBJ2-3	CSARASGPQTDTQYF
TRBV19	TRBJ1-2	CASSARDRGGYGYTF
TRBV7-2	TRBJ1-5	CASSSEVTQHF
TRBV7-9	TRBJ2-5	CASSTSGLEASGSIGLGETQYF
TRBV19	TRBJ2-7	CASSPPPGTASHEQYF
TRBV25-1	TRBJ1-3	CASSDGARSRRKGNTIYF
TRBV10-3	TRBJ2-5	CAISASRGGETQYF
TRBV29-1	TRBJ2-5	CSVALAGGIWSETQYF
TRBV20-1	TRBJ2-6	CSARVSGSSGANVLTF
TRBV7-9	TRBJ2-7	CASRQTGYEQYF
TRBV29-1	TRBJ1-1	CSVVRLTNTEAFF
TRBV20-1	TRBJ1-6	CSADPVSPLHF
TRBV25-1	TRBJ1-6	CASSLGESYNSPLHF
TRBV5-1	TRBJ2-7	CASSLVTGGSDEQYF
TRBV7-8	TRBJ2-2	CASSLILGTGELFF
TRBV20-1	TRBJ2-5	CSARVWGGRGETQYF
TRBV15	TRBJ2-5	CATSRDQSRVGSAQYF
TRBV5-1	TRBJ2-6	CASSLTSGRAGANVLTF
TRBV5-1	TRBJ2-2	CASSSSGSAGELFF
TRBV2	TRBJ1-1	CASSLETGANTEAFF
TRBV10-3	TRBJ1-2	CAISGEGSIYGYTF
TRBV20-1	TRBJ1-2	CSARAGNTF
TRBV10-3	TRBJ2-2	CAISAPGQLNTGELFF
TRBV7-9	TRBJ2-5	CASSLPFGGEETQYF
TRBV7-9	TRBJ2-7	CASSTSGSYNEQYF
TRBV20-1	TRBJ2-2	CSARAAGTSGSASGELFF
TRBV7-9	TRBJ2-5	CASSRESGQETQYF